The present TCR beta chain was sequenced within a study of naive and memory T cell subsets. Overall study results and limits: Possibly reflecting memory cells re-expressing CD45RA, a few larger clonotypes occurred in naive repertoires, especially CD8. TCR counts from RNA may reflect activation-linked expression changes.

Separate alpha and beta amplification began at the second PCR step. Cells stained for CD3, CD4, CD8, CD45RA and CD27 were sorted into four subsets. An equimolar mix of two oligonucleotides served as the beta constant-region primer for TRBC1 and TRBC2. The ligated cDNA underwent four PCR rounds using SP2 and nested alpha and beta constant-region primers. Ligation attached a single-stranded oligonucleotide with a 12-nucleotide UMI and the SP2 primer to the cDNA 3' end. TCRdb called the UMI-ligation and nested PCR reads again in MiXCR, with one record for every CDR3 protein. The sample shows around 100,000 distinct CDR3 sequences, around 13% of them seen only once. There are many counts of this clonotype. Antigen: not known. Germline V gene data show CDR1 as SGHNT and CDR2 as YENEEA. The CDR3 sequence is 12 residues long. V shed 8 bases and J shed 6 bases, with 11 bases lying between them.

The TCR originated in a human donor in good health. The chain employs TRBV11-3 and TRBJ2-1; TRBD1 is a possible D gene (6 bases). Sequences were obtained from naive CD8+ T cells from blood. The DNA of the CDR3 is TGTGCCAGCGATACAGGGTCCAATGAGCAGTTCTTC. Residues: CASDTGSNEQFF.